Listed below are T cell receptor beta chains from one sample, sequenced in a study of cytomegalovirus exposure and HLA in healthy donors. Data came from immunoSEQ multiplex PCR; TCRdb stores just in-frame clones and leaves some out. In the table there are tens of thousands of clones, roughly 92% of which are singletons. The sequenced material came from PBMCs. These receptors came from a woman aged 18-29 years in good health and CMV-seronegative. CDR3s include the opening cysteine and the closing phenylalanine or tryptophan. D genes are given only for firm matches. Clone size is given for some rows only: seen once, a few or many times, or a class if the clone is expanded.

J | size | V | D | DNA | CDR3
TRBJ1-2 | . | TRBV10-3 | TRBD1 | TGTGCCATCAGTGAGTTCGGTCAGGGGGCCGATGGCTACACCTTC | CAISEFGQGADGYTF
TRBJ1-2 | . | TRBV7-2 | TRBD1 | TGTGCCAGCAGCTCGCCCGGGACAGGGGTTGGCTACACCTTC | CASSSPGTGVGYTF
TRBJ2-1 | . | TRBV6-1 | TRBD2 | TGTGCCAGCAGTGCCCCGGGACTAGAGAGCTCCTACAATGAGCAGTTCTTC | CASSAPGLESSYNEQFF
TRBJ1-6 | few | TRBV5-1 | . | TGCGCCAGCAGCTCCGCGGAGGGCTCCTATAATTCACCCCTCCACTTT | CASSSAEGSYNSPLHF
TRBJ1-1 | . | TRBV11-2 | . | TGTGCCAGCAGCCCGGACAGTCATAGCAACACTGAAGCTTTCTTT | CASSPDSHSNTEAFF
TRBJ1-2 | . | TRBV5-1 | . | TGCGCCAGCAGCTTGCAGGGGTCTAACTATGGCTACACCTTC | CASSLQGSNYGYTF
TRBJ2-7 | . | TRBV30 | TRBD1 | TGTGCCTGGAGTGTAAACAGGGGATACGAGCAGTACTTC | CAWSVNRGYEQYF
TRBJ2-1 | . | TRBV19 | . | TGTGCCAGTAGTATCCCCGGGGGTGGGGGCAATGAGCAGTTCTTC | CASSIPGGGGNEQFF
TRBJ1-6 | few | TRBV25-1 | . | TGTGCCAGCAGTGAAGTCGGGAGGGTCGCACCCCTCCACTTT | CASSEVGRVAPLHF
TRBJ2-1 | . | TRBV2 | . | TGTGCCAGCAGGAGGTCCCGGGAGAGCTCCTACAATGAGCAGTTCTTC | CASRRSRESSYNEQFF
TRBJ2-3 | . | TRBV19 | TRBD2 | TGTGCCAGTAGTACCAACCGCGGGGGGGCTGGAGATACGCAGTATTTT | CASSTNRGGAGDTQYF
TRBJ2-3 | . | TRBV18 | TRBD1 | TGTGCCAGCTCATCGACAGGGGGCCGTATAGATACGCAGTATTTT | CASSSTGGRIDTQYF
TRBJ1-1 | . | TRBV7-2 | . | TGTGCCAGCAGCTTAGTTCGGGAGATTAACACTGAAGCTTTCTTT | CASSLVREINTEAFF
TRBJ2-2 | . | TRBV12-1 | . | TGTGCCAGCAGCTTTAACCGATCCGGGGGAGTTTCTTTTACCGGGGAGCTGTTTTTT | CASSFNRSGGVSFTGELFF
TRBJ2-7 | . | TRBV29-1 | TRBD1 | TGCAGCGTTGAAGGGGCGGGACAGGGGGCCTACGAGCAGTACTTC | CSVEGAGQGAYEQYF
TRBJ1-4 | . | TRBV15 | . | TGTGCCACCAGCAGAGGCGGCACCCGTAATGAAAAACTGTTTTTT | CATSRGGTRNEKLFF
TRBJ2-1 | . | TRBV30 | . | TGTGCCTGGAGTGTCGAGGGAGAGCCTTACAATGAGCAGTTCTTC | CAWSVEGEPYNEQFF
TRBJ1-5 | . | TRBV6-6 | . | TGTGCCAGCAGTTCGCACAGCACCAATCAGCCCCAGCATTTT | CASSSHSTNQPQHF
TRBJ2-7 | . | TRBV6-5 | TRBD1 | TGTGCCAGCAGACCATTAGGGGGACAGGGGTACGAGCAGTACTTC | CASRPLGGQGYEQYF
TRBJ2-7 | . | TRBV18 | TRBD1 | TGTGCCAGCTCACCAGTGCCGGGACAGGGGGCTAACGAGCAGTACTTC | CASSPVPGQGANEQYF
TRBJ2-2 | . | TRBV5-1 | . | TGCGCCAGCAGCCCCTCCGGGACATTTCAAACCGGGGAGCTGTTTTTT | CASSPSGTFQTGELFF
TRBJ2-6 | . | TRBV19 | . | TGTGCCAGTAATCTTAGGGGGAAAACCAACGTCCTGACTTTC | CASNLRGKTNVLTF
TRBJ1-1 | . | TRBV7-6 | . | TGTGCCAGCAGCTTGAAGGTGGAGGGAGAAGCTTTCTTT | CASSLKVEGEAFF
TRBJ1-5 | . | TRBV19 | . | TGTGCCAGTAAAGGGCAGGGCCAAAGGCCCCAGCATTTT | CASKGQGQRPQHF
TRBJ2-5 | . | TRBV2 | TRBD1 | TGTGCCAGCAGTTATTACAGGGGTCCGGGAGAGACCCAGTACTTC | CASSYYRGPGETQYF
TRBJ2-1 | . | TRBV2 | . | TGTGCCAGCAGGCTGCAGGGCAATGAGCAGTTCTTC | CASRLQGNEQFF
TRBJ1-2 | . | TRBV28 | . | TGTGCCAGCAGCAGAGCCACAGGGCTCCCCAACTATGGCTACACCTTC | CASSRATGLPNYGYTF
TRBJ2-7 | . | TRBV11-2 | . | TGTGCCAGCAGCTTAGTCGGGCAGGAGGGCCCCCTTTACGAGCAGTACTTC | CASSLVGQEGPLYEQYF
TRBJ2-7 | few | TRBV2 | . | TGTGCCAGCAGTTTAACTGAAAGCTACGAGCAGTACTTC | CASSLTESYEQYF